This entry describes one TCR beta chain. Antigen: not known. This specimen belongs to a study of T cell responses to AZD1222 COVID-19 vaccine. Study results and limitations: Vaccine-associated CD4 TCRs ranged over spike, dominating at 160-218 and 743-854. Targeting of unmutated variant regions was reportedly seen in nearly half of spike-specific TCRs. Donors skewed white British and female; clonal diversity was possibly underestimated.

TCRdb keeps only in-frame clones here, not all; method: immunoSEQ multiplex PCR. Of under 200,000 clones in the sample, 90% to 95% were seen once. This specimen consisted of peripheral blood, obtained on day 0 of MenACWY control vaccination. The TCR was taken from an adult in good health.

The CDR3 region is CASSPHEGNTIYF. In nucleotides, the CDR3 is TGTGCCAGCAGCCCCCATGAGGGAAACACCATATATTTT. The genes are TRBV9 and TRBJ1-3, with unresolved D. The CDR3 has 13 amino acids. Germline loops: CDR1 SGDLS, CDR2 YYNGEE. Trimming stripped 4 bases from V and 4 bases from J, with 9 bases between.